Sequencing of this T cell receptor (beta chain) was carried out in a study of monozygotic twins with inflammatory bowel disease. The RNA usage for each TCR library was approximately 4,000 ng of total RNA. Two nested PCRs, of approximately 16 and 10 cycles, processed TCRalpha and TCRbeta cDNA. TCRdb derives one entry per CDR3 protein from the 5' RACE reads, leaving out DNA. The listing contains about 160,000 distinct CDR3 sequences. The CDR3 sequence is 14 residues long. The germline gives CDR1 SGHDN, CDR2 FVKESK. The chain joins TRBV14 to TRBJ2-1; there is no DNA to check the TCRdb D call of TRBD1. The receptor was derived from a human donor with ulcerative colitis or Crohn's disease, or a healthy co-twin of an affected twin (not recorded which). The sample consisted of blood. CDR3 amino acids: CASSQWQGEDEQFF.